Listed below are T cell receptor beta chains from one sample, sequenced in a study of blood T cell repertoires in COVID-19. Data came from immunoSEQ multiplex PCR; TCRdb stores just in-frame clones and leaves some out. This table has 100,000 to 150,000 clones, around 83% appearing once. Sequenced input: peripheral blood. Receptors originate from an elderly man with active or convalescent COVID-19. Each CDR3 is given with its conserved first and last residue. D genes are given only for firm matches.

v_gene	d_gene	j_gene	CDR3aa	CDR3nt
TRBV19	TRBD1	TRBJ1-5	CASSIGRRTGSGNQPQHF	TGTGCCAGTAGTATAGGAAGGAGGACAGGTTCGGGGAATCAGCCCCAGCATTTT
TRBV28	NA	TRBJ2-1	CASSSNRYAGSGRNEQFF	TGTGCCAGCAGTTCCAACCGTTATGCAGGGTCAGGGAGGAATGAGCAGTTCTTC
TRBV11-2	TRBD1	TRBJ1-5	CASSPNAGGMNQPQHF	TGTGCCAGCAGCCCCAACGCAGGGGGCATGAATCAGCCCCAGCATTTT
TRBV9	TRBD2	TRBJ2-3	CASSVPSGGDTDTQYF	TGTGCCAGCAGCGTGCCTAGCGGGGGGGACACAGATACGCAGTATTTT
TRBV18	TRBD1	TRBJ1-2	CASSEGQGVWKGYTF	TGTGCCAGCTCGGAGGGACAGGGGGTATGGAAAGGCTACACCTTC
TRBV6-2/TRBV6-3	TRBD1	TRBJ2-2	CASSFQGAGELFF	TGTGCCAGCAGTTTCCAGGGGGCCGGGGAGCTGTTTTTT
TRBV11-1	NA	TRBJ2-7	CASSLSITASYEQYF	TGTGCCAGCAGCTTATCTATCACCGCCTCCTACGAGCAGTACTTC
TRBV19	NA	TRBJ1-2	CASKMGATGSYGYTF	TGTGCCAGTAAGATGGGGGCCACAGGGTCGTATGGCTACACCTTC
TRBV9	TRBD1	TRBJ2-1	CASTKGTGALALGDEQFF	TGTGCCAGCACCAAAGGGACAGGGGCCCTAGCCCTCGGGGATGAGCAGTTCTTC
TRBV19	NA	TRBJ2-5	CASSTTALQETQYF	TGTGCCAGTAGTACGACAGCTCTCCAAGAGACCCAGTACTTC